Presented here are 30 T cell receptor beta chains from one specimen sequenced in a study of glioma-infiltrating T cells after dendritic cell vaccination. Repertoires were generated with immunoSEQ multiplex PCR, while TCRdb's copy carries only in-frame clones and drops some. Among some 90,000 clones, about 81% were seen once, and the ten largest hold roughly 2.1%. Time point reported: after dendritic cell vaccination, including at tumor progression/relapse. The specimen was blood, collected after dendritic cell vaccination. The origin of the receptors is a human donor with glioblastoma.

J is TRBJ2-7 and V is TRBV23-1, with 8 bases lining up with TRBD1. TRBV23-1 is an ORF; its function is uncertain. This CDR3 has 14 residues. V was clipped by 9 bases and J by 6 bases; unmatched bases: 13. CDR3 coding DNA: TGCGCCAGGTTTGTGCACCCAGGGGGCCCCGAGCAGTACGTC. Its translation is CARFVHPGGPEQYV.

V usage is TRBV5-6 and J usage is TRBJ2-3; D uncertain. CDR3 length equals 15 residues. Trimming pared 2 bases from V and 4 bases from J, leaving 14 bases between. Germline CDR1 and CDR2: SGHDT and YYEEEE. The DNA for the CDR3 is TGTGCCAGCAGCTTTGGGCCAGGTCCATCAGATACGCAGTATTTT. It codes for CASSFGPGPSDTQYF.

The CDR3, as DNA: TGTGCCAGCGCACCCTCCCAAAGAGGTTGGGGCTACACCTTC. This gives the protein CASAPSQRGWGYTF. The chain has TRBV6-5 and TRBJ1-2, with unresolved D. This CDR3 comprises 14 residues. In germline, CDR1 is MNHEY, CDR2 SVGAGI. V gave up 8 bases and J gave up 8 bases, with 21 bases separating them.

Only a few counts were recorded for this clone. This chain uses TRBV10-3 with TRBJ2-7, with 11 bases fitting TRBD2. The CDR3 totals 13 residues. Germline V gene sequence: CDR1 ENHRY, CDR2 SYGVKD. V was clipped by 9 bases and J by 4 bases; unmatched bases: 5. The CDR3 here is CAIGTSGGYEQYF. CDR3 coding DNA: TGTGCCATAGGAACTAGCGGGGGATACGAGCAGTACTTC.

This chain connects TRBV6-1 to TRBJ2-1, with 7 bases that match TRBD1. Germline V CDR1 and CDR2: MNHNS, SASEGT. Germline trimming cut 5 bases from V and 3 bases from J; bases unmatched to any gene: 4. The CDR3 contains 14 residues. CDR3 DNA sequence: TGTGCCAGCAGTCTACAGGGGATCTACAATGAGCAGTTCTTC. This encodes CASSLQGIYNEQFF.

The V gene is TRBV5-1, the J gene TRBJ2-7, with 7 bases that match TRBD2. V was pared by 5 bases and J by 2 bases, with 7 bases of the junction left unmatched. Germline values: CDR1 SGHRS, CDR2 YFSETQ. The CDR3 has 14 residues. Here the CDR3 reads CASRGEGSTYEQYF. In DNA, the CDR3 is TGCGCCAGCAGAGGGGAGGGGTCGACCTACGAGCAGTACTTC.

The chain employs TRBV5-1 and TRBJ1-5; tentative D call: TRBD1 (5 bases). This CDR3 is 15 amino acids long. In germline, CDR1 is SGHRS, CDR2 YFSETQ. Trimming left V 0 bases short and J 2 bases short, with 9 bases between. The DNA for the CDR3 is TGCGCCAGCAGCTTGGGGACGGGGGGCAATCAGCCCCAGCATTTT. It encodes CASSLGTGGNQPQHF.

This clone came up a few times. The chain couples TRBV6-5 to TRBJ1-1; weak D call: TRBD1 (6 bases). V was cut by 0 bases and J by 3 bases, with 11 bases left in between. CDR1 is MNHEY, CDR2 SVGAGI, per germline. The CDR3 totals 15 residues. The DNA of the CDR3 is TGTGCCAGCAGTTACTCAGGGGGATTGGACACTGAAGCTTTCTTT. Translating it yields CASSYSGGLDTEAFF.

The V gene is TRBV5-1, the J gene TRBJ2-7; 7 positions match TRBD1. The V segment lost 3 bases and the J segment 0 bases; nucleotides outside the gene matches: 15. Germline V gene lookup returns CDR1 SGHRS and CDR2 YFSETQ. The CDR3 is 18 amino acids. Here the CDR3 reads CASSYRGSNLRSSYEQYF. The CDR3 DNA is TGCGCCAGCAGCTACAGGGGCTCCAATCTCCGGAGCTCCTACGAGCAGTACTTC.

V gene TRBV16 combines with J gene TRBJ2-7; D not resolved. Germline lookup yields CDR1 KGHSY and CDR2 FQNENV. The CDR3 runs to 12 residues. V was shortened by 2 bases and J by 3 bases, with 5 bases between the two germline ends. The CDR3 nucleotides read TGTGCCAGCAGCCAAACGGACTACGAGCAGTACGTC. Translated: CASSQTDYEQYV.

V and J are TRBV5-1 and TRBJ2-1; 7 bases match TRBD2. CDR1 is SGHRS, CDR2 YFSETQ, per germline. This CDR3 is built from 15 residues. V shed 0 bases, J shed 10 bases, and the junction held 10 bases outside the gene matches. The CDR3 nucleotides are TGCGCCAGCAGCTTGGCGTCTAGCGGTCCGGTGGAGCAGTTCTTC. Its protein product is CASSLASSGPVEQFF.

This clone was detected many times. Other DNA sequences within the sample encode an identical CDR3. The V call is TRBV6-5, the J call TRBJ1-4, with D hard to call. V dropped 0 bases and J dropped 0 bases, with 8 bases sitting between them. CDR1 is MNHEY, CDR2 SVGAGI, per germline. The CDR3 is 16 amino acids. CDR3 bases: TGTGCCAGCAGTTACTCTACAGCCGCAACTAATGAAAAACTGTTTTTT. It encodes CASSYSTAATNEKLFF.

J is TRBJ2-7 and V is TRBV6-1; the match to TRBD2 covers 9 bases. Per the germline V gene, CDR1 is MNHNS and CDR2 is SASEGT. This CDR3 has 14 residues. With V trimmed by 4 bases and J by 2 bases, 3 bases remained unmatched. The CDR3: CASSVAGEPYEQYV. Here the CDR3 DNA reads TGTGCCAGCAGTGTAGCGGGAGAGCCCTACGAGCAGTACGTC.

In nucleotides, the CDR3 is TGCACCAGCAGCCCTCTAGCGGGGGTCGTCTACGAGCAGTACTTC. Its protein product is CTSSPLAGVVYEQYF. The genes are TRBV1 and TRBJ2-7; TRBD2, the D gene given by the table, was not confirmed from the DNA. TRBV1 is reported as a pseudogene. This CDR3 comprises 15 residues.

The rearrangement uses TRBV6-1 and TRBJ1-6; weak D call: TRBD1 (6 bases). The V gene lost 1 base and the J gene lost 9 bases, with 13 bases spanning the gap. Germline CDR1 reads MNHNS; CDR2 reads SASEGT. This CDR3 region has 15 residues. CDR3 in amino acids: CASSEGGGGSSPLHF. Written as DNA, the CDR3 is TGTGCCAGCAGTGAAGGAGGGGGAGGGAGTTCACCCCTCCACTTT.

This rearrangement joins TRBV5-1 to TRBJ2-2; 14 bases fit TRBD2. The ends lost 3 bases at V and 7 bases at J; junction bases unmatched: 2. Germline lookup yields CDR1 SGHRS and CDR2 YFSETQ. There are 15 residues in the CDR3. DNA for the CDR3: TGCGCCAGCAGCTCGGGACTAGCGGGAGTCGGGGAGCTGTTTTTT. Translating gives CASSSGLAGVGELFF.

The chain uses TRBV25-1 and TRBJ1-2, with D possibly TRBD1 on 6 matching bases. The CDR3 loop spans 15 amino acids. V gave up 6 bases and J gave up 3 bases, with 17 bases separating them. In germline, CDR1 is MGHDK, CDR2 SYGVNS. CDR3 sequence: CASSRSGGRDYGYTF. Written as DNA, the CDR3 is TGTGCCAGCAGCCGCTCGGGGGGCCGGGACTATGGCTACACCTTC.

The chain couples TRBV5-4 to TRBJ1-2, with TRBD1 matching 8 bases. Per germline, CDR1 SGHNT and CDR2 YYREEE (reference sequence). V lost 1 base to trimming and J lost 2 bases; unmatched junction nucleotides: 4. CDR3 size: 15 residues. CDR3 sequence reads: CASSLPGQGNYGYTF. CDR3 nucleotides: TGTGCCAGCAGCTTGCCCGGACAGGGAAACTATGGCTACACCTTC. The variable domain in full, completed from reference TRBV5-4 and TRBJ1-2, reads ETGVTQSPTHLIKTRGQQVTLRCSSQSGHNTVSWYQQALGQGPQFIFQYYREEENGRGNFPPRFSGLQFPNYSSELNVNALELDDSALYLCASSLPGQGNYGYTFGSGTRLTVV.

The V call is TRBV7-7, the J call TRBJ1-5, with 12 bases aligning to TRBD1. Germline V gives CDR1 SSHAT, CDR2 FNYEAQ (reference sequence). J was trimmed by 7 bases and V by 0 bases; bases with no gene match: 13. This CDR3 has 19 amino acids. The CDR3 DNA follows: TGTGCCAGCAGCTTAGCCGGCGGGACAGGGGGCGGAAGGTGGCAGCCCCAGCATTTT. Its translation: CASSLAGGTGGGRWQPQHF.

In its sample, this clone was seen once. This rearrangement joins TRBV5-5 to TRBJ2-7, with 9 bases fitting TRBD1. This CDR3 region has 15 residues. The V segment lost 5 bases and the J segment 5 bases; nucleotides outside the gene matches: 11. Germline CDR1 SGHKS, CDR2 YYEKEE (reference sequence). The CDR3 spells CASRRPGTGSHEQYF. For the CDR3, the DNA is TGTGCCAGCAGACGCCCCGGGACAGGGTCCCACGAGCAGTACTTC.

V usage is TRBV19 and J usage is TRBJ2-7; D may be TRBD2 (6 bases). The CDR3 spans 15 residues. The V end lost 1 base, the J end lost 2 bases, and 12 bases lay between the germline ends. Germline CDR1 LNHDA, CDR2 SQIVND (reference sequence). CDR3 nucleotides: TGTGCCAGTAGTATAGGGGCGGGGAGTACCTACGAGCAGTACTTC. Translation: CASSIGAGSTYEQYF.

The rearrangement joins TRBV19 to TRBJ1-5; TRBD1 matches 7 bases. The CDR3 sequence is 13 residues long. Germline CDR1 LNHDA, CDR2 SQIVND (reference sequence). V shed 9 bases and J 6 bases; nucleotides not matched to a gene: 8. The CDR3 DNA reads TGTGCCAGCTGTAACAGGGGTCTTCAGCCCCAGCATTTT. Protein sequence: CASCNRGLQPQHF.

This clone was seen once. The rearrangement links TRBV11-2 to TRBJ2-7; 7 positions agree with TRBD2. This CDR3 is 15 amino acids long. CDR1 SGHAT and CDR2 FQNNGV come from the germline V gene. V lost 5 bases to trimming and J lost 3 bases; unmatched junction nucleotides: 10. The CDR3 loop is CASSHFGRGNYEQYV. In DNA, the CDR3 is TGTGCCAGCAGCCACTTTGGGAGGGGAAACTACGAGCAGTACGTC.

The rearrangement uses TRBV5-1 and TRBJ2-1, with D perhaps TRBD1 (5 bases). This CDR3 comprises 14 residues. Germline CDR1 is SGHRS and CDR2 is YFSETQ. The V and J ends lost 3 bases and 4 bases respectively, with 11 bases between them. The CDR3 coding sequence is TGCGCCAGCAGCTACGGACAAGTTTACAATGAGCAGTTCTTC. Its translation: CASSYGQVYNEQFF.

The chain couples TRBV20-1 to TRBJ1-1; tentative D call: TRBD1 (6 bases). V was clipped by 6 bases and J by 5 bases, with 10 bases between them. This CDR3 spans 11 amino acids. Germline lookup yields CDR1 DFQATT and CDR2 SNEGSKA (reference sequence). CDR3 bases: TGCAGTGCCGCTAGGGGGACTGAAGCTTTCTTT. Translated, it gives CSAARGTEAFF.

This chain joins TRBV7-9 and TRBJ2-3, with D possibly TRBD1 on 6 matching bases. Germline V lookup: CDR1 SEHNR, CDR2 FQNEAQ (reference sequence). The CDR3 has 14 amino acids. The germline V and J ends were trimmed by 4 bases and 6 bases, with 14 bases remaining between them. CDR3 sequence (DNA): TGTGCCAGCAGCTCTTTCAGGGGCCCCGATACGCAGTATTTT. Its translation: CASSSFRGPDTQYF.

CDR3 protein: CASSPEGVTGNQPQHF. The CDR3 DNA reads TGCGCCAGCAGCCCAGAGGGGGTGACGGGAAATCAGCCCCAGCATTTT. The chain joins TRBV5-1 to TRBJ1-5; tentatively, D is TRBD1 (6 bases). CDR1 SGHRS and CDR2 YFSETQ come from the germline V gene. The CDR3 extends over 16 amino acids. V lost 4 bases and J 4 bases, leaving 18 bases between the germline ends.

CDR3 amino acids: CASSSGQYTDTQYF. CDR3 in DNA: TGTGCCAGCAGCTCTGGACAGTACACAGATACGCAGTATTTT. The V and J genes are TRBV11-1 and TRBJ2-3; D possibly corresponds to TRBD1 (6 bases). This CDR3 is 14 amino acids long. Trimming pared 4 bases from V and 2 bases from J, leaving 10 bases between. Germline V gene sequence: CDR1 SGHAT, CDR2 FQDESV (reference sequence).

As regards this clone: This specimen includes other DNA sequences encoding the same CDR3. V gene TRBV11-2 combines with J gene TRBJ1-1; D is unclear. Germline-derived CDR1 and CDR2 are SGHAT and FQNNGV. CDR3 length equals 13 residues. With 5 bases removed from V and 3 bases from J, the gap between germline ends came to 10 bases. The CDR3 sequence is CASSLRVDTEAFF. DNA for the CDR3: TGTGCCAGCAGCCTCCGGGTGGACACTGAAGCTTTCTTT.

The V call is TRBV2, the J call TRBJ1-5; TRBD1 agrees at 9 bases. The germline V gene encodes CDR1 SNHLY and CDR2 FYNNEI. CDR3 length equals 13 residues. The V segment lost 11 bases and the J segment 3 bases; nucleotides outside the gene matches: 5. The CDR3 loop is CAGGQGYNQPQHF. In DNA form, the CDR3 reads TGTGCCGGTGGACAGGGGTACAATCAGCCCCAGCATTTT.